The 12 T cell receptor beta chains below were found in one sample sequenced in a study of Graves' ophthalmopathy and Graves' hyperthyroidism. Amplification from RNA transcripts yielded the TCR beta CDR3 regions. RT-PCR in the first round used HTBI primers; a second-round multiplex PCR followed. TCRdb itself ran the multiplex PCR reads through MiXCR, one entry per CDR3 protein. This table has 200,000 to 300,000 distinct CDR3 sequences, 45% appearing once. The sequenced sample was peripheral blood. The receptors stem from an adult man with Graves' ophthalmopathy.

This clonotype has a handful of counts. The V and J genes are TRBV2 and TRBJ1-1; D not resolved. The V end lost 1 base, the J end lost 0 bases, and 12 bases lay between the germline ends. Germline V gene lookup returns CDR1 SNHLY and CDR2 FYNNEI. CDR3 length equals 16 residues. CDR3 coding DNA: TGTGCCAGCAGTGAAGATGTCAGGAGCATGAACACTGAAGCTTTCTTT. Protein product: CASSEDVRSMNTEAFF.

In regard to this clonotype: At one end the junction does not follow the germline gene, possibly because of a read error. The V and J genes are TRBV14 and TRBJ1-2, with D hard to call. CDR1 SGHDN and CDR2 FVKESK come from the germline V gene. There are 13 residues in the CDR3. CDR3 coding DNA: TGTGCCAGCAGCCAAGATCGGACCCGGGCTTACGCCTTC. This translates into CASSQDRTRAYAF.

With regard to this clonotype: A much larger clone lies one base from this, so it may be a read error. The V gene is TRBV2, the J gene TRBJ1-4; D not certain. The CDR3 consists of 12 residues. Germline assignment: CDR1 SNHLY and CDR2 FYNNEI. Written as DNA, the CDR3 is TGTGCCAGCAGTGCCTTTACGGAAAATCTGTTTTTT. Protein: CASSAFTENLFF.

The chain recombines TRBV29-1 with TRBJ1-2; 10 bases align to TRBD1. The CDR3 contains 12 residues. Trimming removed 7 bases from V and 6 bases from J; junction bases left unmatched: 5. Germline V lookup: CDR1 SQVTM, CDR2 ANQGSEA. The CDR3 DNA reads TGCAGCGGACTGACAGGGGGCGATGGCTACACCTTC. Translating it yields CSGLTGGDGYTF.

This clonotype was counted only a few times. The rearrangement joins TRBV12-3 or TRBV12-4 to TRBJ2-7; D remains unclear. CDR3 length: 11 residues. Trimming took 3 bases from V and 7 from J, leaving 7 bases between them. CDR3 sequence (DNA): TGTGCCAGCAGTTTGGCAGATGAGCAGTACTTC. Translating gives CASSLADEQYF.

The chain couples TRBV10-3 to TRBJ2-7; 9 bases match TRBD2. Germline CDR1 and CDR2: ENHRY and SYGVKD. V lost 10 bases and J lost 7; bases outside the gene matches: 14. This CDR3 has 14 residues. Here the CDR3 reads CASRRAAGGQEQYF. In nucleotides, the CDR3 is TGTGCCAGCCGAAGAGCGGCGGGGGGGCAAGAGCAGTACTTC.

The chain uses TRBV7-9 and TRBJ2-7; 11 bases are a match to TRBD2. Germline lookup yields CDR1 SEHNR and CDR2 FQNEAQ (reference sequence). Trimming at V came to 10 bases and at J to 0 bases, leaving 11 bases not matched to a gene. The length of the CDR3 is 16 residues. The DNA of the CDR3 is TGTGCCACCAGTGATCCCGGGACTAGCGGCTCCTACGAGCAGTACTTC. Its protein product is CATSDPGTSGSYEQYF.

A remark on this clonotype: Being one base from a much bigger clone, this may be a read error. The V gene is TRBV10-2, the J gene TRBJ2-5, with D uncertain. Per germline, CDR1 WSHSY and CDR2 SAAADI. The CDR3 extends over 12 amino acids. CDR3 sequence (DNA): TGCGCCAGCAGTGAGCCGCAAGAGACCCAGCACTTC. This codes for CASSEPQETQHF.

The chain couples TRBV24-1 to TRBJ2-7; D is unresolved. The germline V and J ends were trimmed by 10 bases and 2 bases, with 8 bases remaining between them. Germline V gives CDR1 KGHDR, CDR2 SFDVKD. The CDR3 is 11 residues long. CDR3 nucleotide sequence: TGTGCCACGGGCGGTGCCTACGAGCAGTACTTC. This translates into CATGGAYEQYF.

The chain combines TRBV19 with TRBJ2-1; D call uncertain. This CDR3 comprises 13 residues. Trimming shortened V by 4 bases and J by 4 bases, and 8 bases separated the two germline ends. Germline CDR1 LNHDA, CDR2 SQIVND (reference sequence). The DNA of the CDR3 is TGTGCCAGTAGTAGTGGGAATTACAATGAGCAGTTCTTC. Translation gives CASSSGNYNEQFF.

Turning to this clonotype: At one boundary the junction diverges from the germline segment, which might be a read error. This chain links TRBV24-1 with TRBJ1-4, with unresolved D. Germline V CDR1 and CDR2: KGHDR, SFDVKD. The CDR3 totals 16 residues. Written as DNA, the CDR3 is TGTGCCAGCAGTCCAAAACCCTGGGCAACTAATGAAAAACTGTTTTTT. Its translation is CASSPKPWATNEKLFF.

This chain links TRBV29-1 with TRBJ2-7, with D unclear. The J call could be wrong; TRBJ2-5 is a better fit for the DNA end. Germline-derived CDR1 and CDR2 are SQVTM and ANQGSEA. The CDR3 contains 12 residues. Here the CDR3 reads CSVQPEEETQYF. CDR3 nucleotides: TGCAGCGTTCAACCCGAAGAAGAGACCCAGTACTTC.